The sequence of this T cell receptor beta chain was determined in a study of neoadjuvant anti-PD-1 for oral cavity cancer. Time point: after neoadjuvant nivolumab, at surgical resection. No culture or expansion preceded analysis of these blood cells. CDR1 and CDR2 from the germline V gene are LGHNA and YSLEER. V lost 0 bases, J lost 6 bases, and 14 bases lay in between. The CDR3 sequence is 16 residues long. Findings and limits, study-wide: Post-nivolumab, blood T cell clonality was significantly elevated in non-responders.

TCRdb's copy holds only in-frame clones and misses some; the assay was immunoSEQ multiplex PCR. The table includes some 29,000 clones, more than 65% detected once. Points on this clone: The antigen remains undetermined.

The J gene is TRBJ1-4, the V gene TRBV4-3, with D maybe TRBD1 (5 bases). The sequence was collected from a person aged 35-79 years with oral cavity squamous cell carcinoma. The sequences come from PBMCs, collected after nivolumab (anti-PD-1) treatment. CDR3 protein: CASSQEPGQRYEKLFF. DNA for the CDR3: TGCGCCAGCAGCCAAGAACCCGGACAACGATATGAAAAACTGTTTTTT.